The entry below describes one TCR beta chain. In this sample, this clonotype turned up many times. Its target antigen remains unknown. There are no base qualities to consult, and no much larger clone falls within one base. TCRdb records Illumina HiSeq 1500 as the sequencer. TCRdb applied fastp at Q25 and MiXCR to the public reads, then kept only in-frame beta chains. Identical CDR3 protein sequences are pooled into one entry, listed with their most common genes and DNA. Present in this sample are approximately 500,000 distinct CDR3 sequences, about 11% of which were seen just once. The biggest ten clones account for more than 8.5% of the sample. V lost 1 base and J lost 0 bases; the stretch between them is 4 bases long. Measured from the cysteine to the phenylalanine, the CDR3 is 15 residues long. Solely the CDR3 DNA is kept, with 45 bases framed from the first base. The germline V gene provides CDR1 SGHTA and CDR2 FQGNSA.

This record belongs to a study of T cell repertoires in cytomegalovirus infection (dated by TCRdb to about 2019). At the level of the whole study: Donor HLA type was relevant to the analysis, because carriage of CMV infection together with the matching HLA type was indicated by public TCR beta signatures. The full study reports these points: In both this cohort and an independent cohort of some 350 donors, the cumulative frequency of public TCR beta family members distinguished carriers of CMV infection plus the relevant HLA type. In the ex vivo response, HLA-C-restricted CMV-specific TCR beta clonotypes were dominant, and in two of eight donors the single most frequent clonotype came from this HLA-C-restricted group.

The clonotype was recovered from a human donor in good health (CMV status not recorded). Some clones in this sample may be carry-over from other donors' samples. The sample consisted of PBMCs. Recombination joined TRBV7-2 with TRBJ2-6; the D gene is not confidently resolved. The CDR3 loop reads CASSLGVSGANVLTF. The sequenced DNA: TGTGCCAGCAGCTTAGGGGTCTCTGGGGCCAACGTCCTGACTTTC.